This passage covers 14 T cell receptor beta chains from one sample sequenced in a study of OX40 agonist ivuxolimab in advanced cancers. Here immunoSEQ multiplex PCR was the method, and the copy in TCRdb shows in-frame clones only, minus some. Of about 140,000 clones listed, around 93% are singletons. The source material was CD4+ or CD8+ T cells sorted from blood, sampled in a trial of the OX40 agonist ivuxolimab. These receptor sequences come from an adult with an advanced solid tumor such as melanoma, head and neck, liver or kidney cancer.

The chain couples TRBV5-6 to TRBJ1-5; 8 positions agree with TRBD1. Unmatched junction bases numbered 9, after V lost 3 bases and J lost 10 bases. The CDR3 is made up of 14 amino acids. CDR1 is SGHDT, CDR2 YYEEEE, per germline. The CDR3 bases are TGTGCCAGCAGCTCCAGACCGACAGGGGTTCCCCAGCATTTT. This translates into CASSSRPTGVPQHF.

The rearrangement joins TRBV7-2 to TRBJ2-3, with 7 bases fitting TRBD1. V dropped 1 base and J dropped 2; count of bases not matched to a gene: 3. CDR3 length: 15 amino acids. Per the germline V gene, CDR1 is SGHTA and CDR2 is FQGNSA. The DNA for the CDR3 is TGTGCCAGCAGCTTAGGACAGGGAACCACAGATACGCAGTATTTT. It is translated as CASSLGQGTTDTQYF.

The V and J genes are TRBV7-3 and TRBJ2-5; 7 nucleotides align to TRBD2. Looked up from germline, CDR1 is SGHTA and CDR2 is FQGTGA. The CDR3 covers 13 residues. Trimming took 0 bases from V and 9 from J; bases not matched to a gene: 4. CDR3 residues: CASSLTRESPQYF. DNA for the CDR3: TGTGCCAGCAGCTTAACGCGGGAGTCGCCCCAGTACTTC.

The CDR3 DNA follows: TGTGCCAGCAACAAAGGACACCTCGGGCACTATGGCTACACCTTC. The encoded protein is CASNKGHLGHYGYTF. V and J are TRBV6-5 and TRBJ1-2; the D gene is possibly TRBD1 (5 bases). Germline V CDR1 and CDR2: MNHEY, SVGAGI. The CDR3 extends over 15 amino acids. V lost 7 bases and J lost 3, with 18 bases in between.

This clone was recorded once. This chain uses TRBV5-4 with TRBJ2-3; D possibly corresponds to TRBD2 (6 bases). V lost 0 bases and J 2 bases, leaving 16 bases between the germline ends. CDR1 is SGHNT, CDR2 YYREEE, per germline (reference sequence). The CDR3 is made up of 17 amino acids. The DNA for the CDR3 is TGTGCCAGCAGCTTGGTCGGGGGACTCCTGACCACAGATACGCAGTATTTT. This sequence encodes CASSLVGGLLTTDTQYF.

This chain uses TRBV4-3 with TRBJ1-2; 9 bases agree with TRBD1. This CDR3 is 19 amino acids long. Germline lookup yields CDR1 LGHNA and CDR2 YSLEER. Trimming at V came to 3 bases and at J to 4 bases, leaving 18 bases not matched to a gene. In DNA form, the CDR3 reads TGCGCCAGCAGCCATCGCCCGGGACAGGGCCCCCTAATGGGCTATGGCTACACCTTC. As protein: CASSHRPGQGPLMGYGYTF.

The rearrangement joins TRBV27 to TRBJ1-4; TRBD1 is a possible D gene (5 bases). CDR1 is MNHEY, CDR2 SMNVEV, per germline (reference sequence). The CDR3 length is 14 residues. Trimming shortened V by 5 bases and J by 7 bases, and 14 bases separated the two germline ends. CDR3: CASSAVAGGEKLFF. The CDR3 coding sequence is TGTGCCAGCAGTGCCGTGGCCGGGGGTGAAAAACTGTTTTTT.

CDR3 sequence (DNA): TGTGCCAGCAGCGTAGCAGGGGTTGGGTATGGCTACACCTTC. It encodes CASSVAGVGYGYTF. The chain is built from TRBV9 and TRBJ1-2; D perhaps matches TRBD1 (6 bases). Germline CDR1 and CDR2: SGDLS and YYNGEE. This CDR3 has 14 residues. V lost 0 bases and J 5 bases, leaving 11 bases between the germline ends.

The rearrangement uses TRBV11-3 and TRBJ2-3; 13 bases line up with TRBD2. The CDR3 has 16 residues. Germline CDR1 and CDR2: SGHNT and YENEEA. J was trimmed by 2 bases and V by 5 bases; bases with no gene match: 4. In DNA form, the CDR3 reads TGTGCCAGCAGCCCCGGACTAGCGGGAGACACAGATACGCAGTATTTT. As protein: CASSPGLAGDTDTQYF.

This rearrangement joins TRBV7-6 to TRBJ1-4; D not certain. Germline V gene sequence: CDR1 SGHVS, CDR2 FNYEAQ. The V and J ends lost 4 bases and 4 bases respectively, with 7 bases between them. This CDR3 is built from 13 residues. DNA of the CDR3: TGTGCCAGCAGCTCTGGCTTTAATGAAAAACTGTTTTTT. Translation: CASSSGFNEKLFF. Full variable domain (rest looked up from reference TRBV7-6 and TRBJ1-4): GAGVSQSPRYKVTKRGQDVALRCDPISGHVSLYWYRQALGQGPEFLTYFNYEAQQDKSGLPNDRFSAERPEGSISTLTIQRTEQRDSAMYRCASSSGFNEKLFFGSGTQLSVL.

The gene calls are TRBV7-2 and TRBJ1-3; D perhaps matches TRBD1 (6 bases). V was cut by 2 bases and J by 0 bases, with 14 bases left in between. The CDR3 is 17 amino acids. CDR1 is SGHTA and CDR2 is FQGNSA in the germline V gene. The CDR3 sequence: CASSLRAGADSGNTIYF. CDR3 coding DNA: TGTGCCAGCAGCTTAAGGGCAGGGGCAGACTCTGGAAACACCATATATTTT.

The rearrangement uses TRBV30 and TRBJ2-3; 11 bases match TRBD1. The CDR3 is made up of 16 amino acids. The ends lost 1 base at V and 4 bases at J; junction bases unmatched: 7. The V gene's germline CDR1 is GTSNPN and CDR2 SVGIG (reference sequence). The CDR3 sequence: CAWSGGTGGFSDTQYF. In DNA form, the CDR3 reads TGTGCCTGGAGTGGCGGGACAGGGGGTTTCTCAGATACGCAGTATTTT.

The rearrangement uses TRBV5-4 and TRBJ1-5, with 8 bases that match TRBD1. CDR3 length equals 14 residues. CDR1 SGHNT and CDR2 YYREEE come from the germline V gene (reference sequence). Trimming took 4 bases from V and 5 from J; bases not matched to a gene: 5. The CDR3 here is CASSRTGSYQPQHF. The DNA for the CDR3 is TGTGCCAGCAGCCGGACAGGGAGTTATCAGCCCCAGCATTTT.

The chain links TRBV7-2 to TRBJ2-5; D is unresolved. Looked up from germline, CDR1 is SGHTA and CDR2 is FQGNSA. This CDR3 is built from 15 residues. Trimming cost V 3 bases and J 0 bases, with 11 bases left between them. For the CDR3, the DNA is TGTGCCAGCAGCTTCTATCAGGAGTACCAAGAGACCCAGTACTTC. This sequence encodes CASSFYQEYQETQYF.